The rows below give T cell receptor beta chains drawn from one sample of a study of T cell responses to AZD1222 COVID-19 vaccine. Sequencing was performed with immunoSEQ multiplex PCR; in TCRdb, only in-frame clones are kept and a portion is missing. The table has about 72,000 clones, over 75% seen once. The sample in question was peripheral blood, obtained on day 0 of AZD1222 vaccination. The receptors shown here come from an adult in good health. Both conserved end residues are part of each CDR3.

J gene: TRBJ2-7; V gene: TRBV4-1; CDR3 protein: CASSLVQSRGYEQYF
J gene: TRBJ2-7; V gene: TRBV3-1/TRBV3-2; CDR3 protein: CASSLGWSYEQYF
J gene: TRBJ1-5; V gene: TRBV5-8; CDR3 protein: CASSPRVDQPQHF
J gene: TRBJ1-3; V gene: TRBV18; CDR3 protein: CASSPLKDHSGNTIYF
J gene: TRBJ2-6; V gene: TRBV19; CDR3 protein: CASSQGAGANVLTF
J gene: TRBJ1-6; V gene: TRBV15; CDR3 protein: CATSGQSKNSPLHF
J gene: TRBJ2-7; V gene: TRBV5-1; CDR3 protein: CASSDRQGSFREQYF
J gene: TRBJ1-6; V gene: TRBV2; CDR3 protein: CASRTRQGANYSRPSPLHF
J gene: TRBJ1-2; V gene: TRBV10-1; CDR3 protein: CASSDPGHGYTF
J gene: TRBJ1-3; V gene: TRBV29-1; CDR3 protein: CSVGVGDGSGNTIYF
J gene: TRBJ1-1; V gene: TRBV5-1; CDR3 protein: CASSLEHTEAFF
J gene: TRBJ1-5; V gene: TRBV14; CDR3 protein: CASSPGGNQPQHF
J gene: TRBJ1-1; V gene: TRBV2; CDR3 protein: CASSTGRTEAFF
J gene: TRBJ1-5; V gene: TRBV28; CDR3 protein: CASSSNSRTRSLWSNQPQHF
J gene: TRBJ2-1; V gene: TRBV9; CDR3 protein: CASSSDPSSYNEQFF
J gene: TRBJ2-7; V gene: TRBV19; CDR3 protein: CASRVTGVNAYEQYF
J gene: TRBJ1-2; V gene: TRBV2; CDR3 protein: CASSEDRSYGYTF
J gene: TRBJ2-1; V gene: TRBV2; CDR3 protein: CASSVLAGGLNEQFF
J gene: TRBJ1-3; V gene: TRBV4-3; CDR3 protein: CASSQGATGVALGNTIYF
J gene: TRBJ1-1; V gene: TRBV10-3; CDR3 protein: CAISNLSWTGEMNPEAFF
J gene: TRBJ2-3; V gene: TRBV9; CDR3 protein: CASSVASGGITDTQYF
J gene: TRBJ1-2; V gene: TRBV5-6; CDR3 protein: CASRLSLSNYGYTF
J gene: TRBJ2-7; V gene: TRBV5-4; CDR3 protein: CASSLVGLFSYEQYF
J gene: TRBJ2-5; V gene: TRBV7-6; CDR3 protein: CASSLAFPQETQYF
J gene: TRBJ1-5; V gene: TRBV12-3/TRBV12-4; CDR3 protein: CASSFLDQPQHF
J gene: TRBJ2-1; V gene: TRBV7-2; CDR3 protein: CASSPRLGTVNEQFF
J gene: TRBJ2-7; V gene: TRBV7-2; CDR3 protein: CASNPRGGLDEQYF
J gene: TRBJ2-7; V gene: TRBV4-3; CDR3 protein: CASSQEYAEDSGVVEQYF
J gene: TRBJ1-2; V gene: TRBV30; CDR3 protein: CAWGRGANYGYTF
J gene: TRBJ2-1; V gene: TRBV12-3/TRBV12-4; CDR3 protein: CASSLAGVNEQFF
J gene: TRBJ1-1; V gene: TRBV29-1; CDR3 protein: CSGVTQGNTEAFF
J gene: TRBJ1-1; V gene: TRBV6-5; CDR3 protein: CASGTGNTEAFF
J gene: TRBJ2-1; V gene: TRBV14; CDR3 protein: CASSTQGHEQFF
J gene: TRBJ1-1; V gene: TRBV5-6; CDR3 protein: CASTHRQYTEAFF
J gene: TRBJ2-7; V gene: TRBV5-1; CDR3 protein: CASSLRSGQPYEQYF
J gene: TRBJ2-1; V gene: TRBV19; CDR3 protein: CASSIRSRGPNNEQFF
J gene: TRBJ2-1; V gene: TRBV4-2; CDR3 protein: CASSQTDRGLNEQFF
J gene: TRBJ2-1; V gene: TRBV16; CDR3 protein: CASSQSGGGNEQFF
J gene: TRBJ2-2; V gene: TRBV6-5; CDR3 protein: CASRKGAGGELFF
J gene: TRBJ2-3; V gene: TRBV12-3/TRBV12-4; CDR3 protein: CASSFGSTDTQYF
J gene: TRBJ2-1; V gene: TRBV29-1; CDR3 protein: CSAQAFGYYEQFF
J gene: TRBJ1-3; V gene: TRBV7-8; CDR3 protein: CASSLATGSGNTIYF
J gene: TRBJ2-1; V gene: TRBV14; CDR3 protein: CASSQWVASGPYNEQFF
J gene: TRBJ1-2; V gene: TRBV4-1; CDR3 protein: CASSQEEGQAGPFNGYTF
J gene: TRBJ1-1; V gene: TRBV2; CDR3 protein: CASKYGGNTEAFF
J gene: TRBJ2-1; V gene: TRBV25-1; CDR3 protein: CASSGTGYNEQFF
J gene: TRBJ1-5; V gene: TRBV2; CDR3 protein: CASSASRGNQPQHF
J gene: TRBJ2-7; V gene: TRBV6-5; CDR3 protein: CASSYWGQREQYF
J gene: TRBJ1-1; V gene: TRBV5-6; CDR3 protein: CASSRTGYTEAFF
J gene: TRBJ1-2; V gene: TRBV19; CDR3 protein: CASSIEGRGSSLGYTF
J gene: TRBJ1-4; V gene: TRBV21-1; CDR3 protein: CASSWRARTRWEKLFF
J gene: TRBJ1-2; V gene: TRBV12-3/TRBV12-4; CDR3 protein: CASSSGGGLGYTF
J gene: TRBJ2-7; V gene: TRBV28; CDR3 protein: CASRIPGGYEQYF
J gene: TRBJ1-6; V gene: TRBV5-4; CDR3 protein: CASSARQGGSYNSPLHF
J gene: TRBJ2-5; V gene: TRBV5-1; CDR3 protein: CASSFYNTDQETQYF
J gene: TRBJ2-7; V gene: TRBV2; CDR3 protein: CASSVAGTGEQYF
J gene: TRBJ1-2; V gene: TRBV19; CDR3 protein: CASQQGLRDGYTF
J gene: TRBJ1-3; V gene: TRBV19; CDR3 protein: CASSIVAEGNTIYF
J gene: TRBJ1-5; V gene: TRBV23-1; CDR3 protein: CASSQWRGPSGRQPQHF
J gene: TRBJ1-2; V gene: TRBV19; CDR3 protein: CASSLGTERSYGYTF